The 32 T cell receptor beta chains below were found in one sample sequenced in a study of blood T cell repertoires in COVID-19. The data were produced by immunoSEQ multiplex PCR, yet TCRdb's version contains in-frame clones alone and is incomplete. Seen here are more than 100,000 clones, roughly 87% observed once, and the top ten hold approximately 11%. The material sequenced was peripheral blood. These receptors all come from a man older than 75 with acute or convalescent COVID-19.

This chain links TRBV19 with TRBJ1-4, with 8 bases fitting TRBD1. The germline V gene has CDR1 LNHDA and CDR2 SQIVND (reference sequence). CDR3 length: 15 amino acids. V gave up 3 bases and J gave up 8 bases; unmatched junction bases: 8. Here the CDR3 DNA reads TGTGCCAGTAGTATCCCAGGGGGCGCGGGAGAAAAACTGTTTTTT. It is translated as CASSIPGGAGEKLFF.

The chain employs TRBV30 and TRBJ2-1; 10 bases are shared with TRBD2. J gave up 9 bases and V 0 bases, and 8 bases lay outside the gene matches. From germline, CDR1 is GTSNPN and CDR2 SVGIG (reference sequence). The length of the CDR3 is 15 residues. Here the CDR3 reads CAWSVGLTSGPEQFF. The CDR3 bases are TGTGCCTGGAGTGTAGGTTTGACTAGCGGGCCTGAGCAGTTCTTC.

V usage is TRBV7-2 and J usage is TRBJ1-1; a possible D gene is TRBD1 (6 bases). Trimming removed 4 bases at V and 7 bases at J, with 19 bases between. The CDR3 consists of 15 residues. From germline, CDR1 is SGHTA and CDR2 FQGNSA. The CDR3 nucleotides read TGTGCCAGCAGCTCAGGGTCAGGGGTTGATGGTGAAGCTTTCTTT. The encoded protein is CASSSGSGVDGEAFF.

The chain joins TRBV7-9 to TRBJ1-2; weak D call: TRBD1 (5 bases). This CDR3 is 14 amino acids long. CDR1 SEHNR and CDR2 FQNEAQ come from the germline V gene (reference sequence). V lost 3 bases, J lost 3 bases, and 11 bases lay in between. The CDR3 region is CASSFGGGYYGYTF. The CDR3 DNA is TGTGCCAGCAGCTTCGGCGGGGGGTACTATGGCTACACCTTC. Full variable domain (missing parts from reference TRBV7-9 and TRBJ1-2): DTGVSQNPRHKITKRGQNVTFRCDPISEHNRLYWYRQTLGQGPEFLTYFQNEAQLEKSRLLSDRFSAERPKGSFSTLEIQRTEQGDSAMYLCASSFGGGYYGYTFGSGTRLTVV.

The rearrangement uses TRBV12-5 and TRBJ1-1; possible D gene TRBD1, 5 bases. V was cut by 6 bases and J by 1 base, with 9 bases left in between. Germline V lookup: CDR1 LGHNT, CDR2 FRNRAP. This CDR3 comprises 13 residues. The CDR3 region is CASGVGGNTEAFF. CDR3 DNA sequence: TGTGCTAGTGGAGTGGGGGGGAACACTGAAGCTTTCTTT. Full variable domain (remainder filled in from reference TRBV12-5 and TRBJ1-1): DARVTQTPRHKVTEMGQEVTMRCQPILGHNTVFWYRQTMMQGLELLAYFRNRAPLDDSGMPKDRFSAEMPDATLATLKIQPSEPRDSAVYFCASGVGGNTEAFFGQGTRLTVV.

The genes are TRBV15 and TRBJ1-1; D not resolved. Germline CDR1 and CDR2: LNHNV and YYDKDF (reference sequence). V gave up 1 base and J gave up 5 bases, with 11 bases separating them. This CDR3 contains 14 residues. CDR3 loop: CATSRGGSVTEAFF. As DNA, the CDR3 is TGTGCCACCAGCAGAGGTGGGAGTGTGACTGAAGCTTTCTTT.

V and J are TRBV3-1 (or the pseudogene TRBV3-2) and TRBJ1-4; 8 bases map to TRBD1. The ends lost 1 base at V and 3 bases at J; junction bases unmatched: 7. Germline V gives CDR1 LGHDT, CDR2 YNNKEL (reference sequence). The CDR3 spans 17 residues. CDR3 in DNA: TGTGCCAGCAGCCAAGGGTCAGGGGGCGCCTCTAATGAAAAACTGTTTTTT. Its translation is CASSQGSGGASNEKLFF.

V is TRBV10-3 and J is TRBJ1-4; a possible D gene is TRBD1 (5 bases). CDR3 length equals 14 residues. Trimming removed 3 bases from V and 8 bases from J, with 13 bases in between. The germline V gene encodes CDR1 ENHRY and CDR2 SYGVKD. The CDR3 DNA sequence: TGTGCCATCAGTGAAGCAGGGATGGGGGAAAAACTGTTTTTT. Amino acids: CAISEAGMGEKLFF.

For the CDR3, the DNA is TGTGCCAGCAGTGGACAGGGGGCGGCAGATACGCAGTATTTT. Amino acid sequence: CASSGQGAADTQYF. The rearrangement uses TRBV6-4 and TRBJ2-3; the match to TRBD1 covers 10 bases. With 4 bases clipped from V and 4 bases from J, the junction kept 2 bases outside the gene matches. This CDR3 is 14 amino acids long. Germline loops: CDR1 MRHNA, CDR2 SNTAGT.

This chain links TRBV4-1 with TRBJ2-7, with 12 bases lining up with TRBD1. Germline V lookup: CDR1 MGHRA, CDR2 YSYEKL. The CDR3 has 18 amino acids. V lost 1 base to trimming and J lost 2 bases; unmatched junction nucleotides: 9. Written as DNA, the CDR3 is TGCGCCAGCAGCCAAGGACTACCCGGGACAGGGGGCACCTACGAGCAGTACTTC. Translating gives CASSQGLPGTGGTYEQYF.

The chain joins TRBV7-2 to TRBJ2-7, with 7 bases aligning to TRBD2. V was pared by 4 bases and J by 3 bases, with 3 bases of the junction left unmatched. Germline CDR1 SGHTA, CDR2 FQGNSA. The CDR3 loop spans 13 amino acids. The CDR3 sequence is CASSSSGNYEQYF. The CDR3 coding sequence is TGTGCCAGCAGCTCAAGCGGGAACTACGAGCAGTACTTC.

The CDR3 region is CASSSFPANEKLFF. The CDR3 region has the DNA TGCGCCAGCAGCTCCTTCCCAGCTAATGAAAAACTGTTTTTT. The chain has TRBV5-1 and TRBJ1-4; D is undetermined. Trimming pared 3 bases from V and 3 bases from J, leaving 9 bases between. The CDR3 is made up of 14 amino acids. Germline-derived CDR1 and CDR2 are SGHRS and YFSETQ.

This chain joins TRBV4-2 and TRBJ1-3, with a possible D match to TRBD1 (6 bases). This CDR3 region has 16 residues. Germline loops: CDR1 LGHNA, CDR2 YNFKEQ. V gave up 4 bases and J gave up 2 bases, with 15 bases separating them. The CDR3 sequence is CASSRLQGTTGNTIYF. CDR3 DNA: TGTGCCAGCAGCCGTCTACAGGGAACTACTGGAAACACCATATATTTT.

The chain joins TRBV6-5 to TRBJ2-3; D is possibly TRBD2 (6 bases). CDR1 and CDR2 (germline): MNHEY, SVGAGI. The CDR3 runs 16 residues. Trimming took 0 bases from V and 0 from J, leaving 10 bases between them. The CDR3 spells CASSYSAGLSTDTQYF. The CDR3 region has the DNA TGTGCCAGCAGTTACTCGGCGGGACTGAGCACAGATACGCAGTATTTT.

This chain joins TRBV5-6 and TRBJ2-7; 11 bases align to TRBD2. The CDR3 consists of 15 residues. Trimming cost V 4 bases and J 3 bases; bases outside gene matches: 6. Germline CDR1 and CDR2: SGHDT and YYEEEE. The CDR3 spells CASSPRLAGRYEQYF. In DNA, the CDR3 is TGTGCCAGCAGCCCGCGACTAGCGGGACGCTACGAGCAGTACTTC.

This sequence joins TRBV6-2 or TRBV6-3 and TRBJ2-2; D call uncertain. V lost 4 bases and J lost 3, with 18 bases in between. Germline V lookup: CDR1 MNHEY, CDR2 SVGEGT. The CDR3 sequence is 17 residues long. CDR3 protein: CASSWSGGEAYTGELFF. CDR3 in DNA: TGTGCCAGCAGTTGGAGTGGTGGAGAGGCTTACACCGGGGAGCTGTTTTTT.

The table lists this clone with a few counts. The chain employs TRBV7-3 and TRBJ2-2, with D hard to call. Germline V gives CDR1 SGHTA, CDR2 FQGTGA. The CDR3 is 16 residues long. V was pared by 6 bases and J by 2 bases, with 16 bases between. The CDR3 DNA is TGTGCCAGCAGTCCTTATCGGGTACTAAACACCGGGGAGCTGTTTTTT. Residues: CASSPYRVLNTGELFF.

The chain joins TRBV5-1 to TRBJ1-3, with D tentatively TRBD1 (5 bases). Germline CDR1 reads SGHRS; CDR2 reads YFSETQ. This CDR3 spans 15 amino acids. Trimming stripped 0 bases from V and 2 bases from J, with 9 bases between. The CDR3 spells CASSLEPRAGNTIYF. The CDR3 DNA is TGCGCCAGCAGCTTGGAACCCAGGGCTGGAAACACCATATATTTT.

The gene calls are TRBV6-2 or TRBV6-3 and TRBJ2-1; tentatively, D is TRBD1 (6 bases). This CDR3 spans 15 amino acids. Trimming removed 6 bases at V and 7 bases at J, with 19 bases between. The germline gives CDR1 MNHEY, CDR2 SVGEGT. The CDR3 DNA reads as TGTGCCAGCAGCTCCGGGACACTGGGCGGGAATGAGCAGTTCTTC. The encoded protein is CASSSGTLGGNEQFF.

This clone has more than one count but fewer than ten. The chain couples TRBV6-1 to TRBJ1-1; D gene ambiguous. Looked up from germline, CDR1 is MNHNS and CDR2 is SASEGT. The CDR3 has 12 residues. Trimming took off 1 base at V and 6 bases at J, with 6 bases between the two ends. Here the CDR3 reads CASSEGRAEAFF. The CDR3 DNA is TGTGCCAGCAGTGAAGGCCGGGCTGAAGCTTTCTTT.

There are a few counts of this clone. The genes are TRBV6-5 and TRBJ1-4, with TRBD1 as a possible D gene (5 bases). Germline V CDR1 and CDR2: MNHEY, SVGAGI. The length of the CDR3 is 15 residues. V was clipped by 5 bases and J by 8 bases, with 18 bases between them. The CDR3 protein is CASSRTGSAGEKLFF. In DNA, the CDR3 is TGTGCCAGCAGTAGAACAGGTTCAGCAGGGGAAAAACTGTTTTTT.

V usage is TRBV25-1 and J usage is TRBJ2-5; a weak D match, TRBD1 (5 bases). Trimming stripped 0 bases from V and 5 bases from J, with 13 bases between. The CDR3 runs to 15 residues. Germline V gives CDR1 MGHDK, CDR2 SYGVNS. CDR3 loop: CASSEYAGPRETQYF. CDR3 nucleotide sequence: TGTGCCAGCAGTGAATACGCAGGGCCTAGGGAGACCCAGTACTTC.

The rearrangement joins TRBV24-1 to TRBJ1-4; D unclear. Trimming removed 5 bases at V and 0 bases at J, with 12 bases between. Germline CDR1 KGHDR, CDR2 SFDVKD. This CDR3 has 16 amino acids. CDR3 DNA sequence: TGTGCCACCAGTGCGCCCCCGGCGGCAACTAATGAAAAACTGTTTTTT. Its translation is CATSAPPAATNEKLFF.

V and J are TRBV19 and TRBJ1-2, with a possible D match to TRBD1 (6 bases). V dropped 10 bases and J dropped 3 bases, with 18 bases sitting between them. Looked up from germline, CDR1 is LNHDA and CDR2 is SQIVND (reference sequence). The CDR3 spans 14 residues. CDR3 protein: CATGPGGLDYGYTF. CDR3 DNA: TGTGCCACTGGTCCCGGGGGGCTAGACTATGGCTACACCTTC.

The genes are TRBV28 and TRBJ1-5, with 8 positions matching TRBD1. Germline values: CDR1 MDHEN, CDR2 SYDVKM. V was pared by 6 bases and J by 1 base, with 11 bases of the junction left unmatched. This CDR3 has 17 amino acids. In DNA, the CDR3 is TGTGCCAGCAGCCGACGAAAGACAGGGGTAAGCAATCAGCCCCAGCATTTT. Protein product: CASSRRKTGVSNQPQHF.

The V gene is TRBV7-9, the J gene TRBJ2-2; 7 nucleotides agree with TRBD2. V was clipped by 2 bases and J by 5 bases; unmatched bases: 2. Per the germline V gene, CDR1 is SEHNR and CDR2 is FQNEAQ (reference sequence). The CDR3 length is 14 residues. CDR3 nucleotide sequence: TGTGCCAGCAGCTTAAGCGGGATGACCGGGGAGCTGTTTTTT. Translating gives CASSLSGMTGELFF. Using reference TRBV7-9 and TRBJ2-2 for the parts outside the CDR3, the full variable domain is DTGVSQNPRHKITKRGQNVTFRCDPISEHNRLYWYRQTLGQGPEFLTYFQNEAQLEKSRLLSDRFSAERPKGSFSTLEIQRTEQGDSAMYLCASSLSGMTGELFFGEGSRLTVL.

This clone was found many times. The chain joins TRBV19 to TRBJ2-5, with TRBD2 identical over 11 bases. The CDR3 runs 15 residues. The trim removed 7 bases at V and 4 bases at J, leaving 8 bases unmatched. Germline lookup yields CDR1 LNHDA and CDR2 SQIVND (reference sequence). CDR3 loop: CASTVGLAGAETQYF. CDR3 in DNA: TGTGCCAGTACCGTCGGACTAGCGGGTGCAGAGACCCAGTACTTC.

The rearrangement uses TRBV3-1 (or the pseudogene TRBV3-2) and TRBJ1-1; 7 bases fit TRBD1. Trimming took 1 base from V and 1 from J; bases not matched to a gene: 3. The germline gives CDR1 LGHDT, CDR2 YNNKEL (reference sequence). The CDR3 spans 15 residues. CDR3 DNA: TGTGCCAGCAGCCAAGCCTCAGGGGGGAACACTGAAGCTTTCTTT. It is translated as CASSQASGGNTEAFF.

The chain is built from TRBV10-3 and TRBJ1-5, with no clear D. V was cut by 3 bases and J by 6 bases, with 9 bases left in between. This CDR3 is built from 13 residues. CDR1 is ENHRY, CDR2 SYGVKD, per germline. Written as DNA, the CDR3 is TGTGCCATCAGTGAAGACACGACTCAGCCCCAGCATTTT. It encodes CAISEDTTQPQHF.

The chain couples TRBV7-2 to TRBJ2-5; TRBD1 matches at 9 bases. CDR3 size: 14 residues. Germline CDR1 is SGHTA and CDR2 is FQGNSA. J gave up 7 bases and V 5 bases, and 8 bases lay outside the gene matches. The CDR3 loop reads CASSLGQGTGTQYF. The CDR3 DNA follows: TGTGCCAGCAGCCTAGGACAGGGGACGGGGACCCAGTACTTC.

The CDR3 nucleotides read TGTGCCAGCTCGGGAGGGGATATTTCACCCCTCCACTTT. Amino acids: CASSGGDISPLHF. The rearrangement links TRBV12-3 or TRBV12-4 to TRBJ1-6; weak D call: TRBD1 (5 bases). CDR3 length equals 13 residues. With 8 bases removed from V and 9 bases from J, the gap between germline ends came to 14 bases.

The gene calls are TRBV15 and TRBJ1-4, with 7 nucleotides matching TRBD1. This CDR3 region has 16 residues. CDR1 is LNHNV, CDR2 YYDKDF, per germline (reference sequence). The V and J ends lost 5 bases and 4 bases, in that order; junction bases with no gene match: 10. The CDR3 DNA reads as TGTGCCACCAGCGCCCAGGGGGGCCGGAATAATGAAAAACTGTTTTTT. The encoded protein is CATSAQGGRNNEKLFF.